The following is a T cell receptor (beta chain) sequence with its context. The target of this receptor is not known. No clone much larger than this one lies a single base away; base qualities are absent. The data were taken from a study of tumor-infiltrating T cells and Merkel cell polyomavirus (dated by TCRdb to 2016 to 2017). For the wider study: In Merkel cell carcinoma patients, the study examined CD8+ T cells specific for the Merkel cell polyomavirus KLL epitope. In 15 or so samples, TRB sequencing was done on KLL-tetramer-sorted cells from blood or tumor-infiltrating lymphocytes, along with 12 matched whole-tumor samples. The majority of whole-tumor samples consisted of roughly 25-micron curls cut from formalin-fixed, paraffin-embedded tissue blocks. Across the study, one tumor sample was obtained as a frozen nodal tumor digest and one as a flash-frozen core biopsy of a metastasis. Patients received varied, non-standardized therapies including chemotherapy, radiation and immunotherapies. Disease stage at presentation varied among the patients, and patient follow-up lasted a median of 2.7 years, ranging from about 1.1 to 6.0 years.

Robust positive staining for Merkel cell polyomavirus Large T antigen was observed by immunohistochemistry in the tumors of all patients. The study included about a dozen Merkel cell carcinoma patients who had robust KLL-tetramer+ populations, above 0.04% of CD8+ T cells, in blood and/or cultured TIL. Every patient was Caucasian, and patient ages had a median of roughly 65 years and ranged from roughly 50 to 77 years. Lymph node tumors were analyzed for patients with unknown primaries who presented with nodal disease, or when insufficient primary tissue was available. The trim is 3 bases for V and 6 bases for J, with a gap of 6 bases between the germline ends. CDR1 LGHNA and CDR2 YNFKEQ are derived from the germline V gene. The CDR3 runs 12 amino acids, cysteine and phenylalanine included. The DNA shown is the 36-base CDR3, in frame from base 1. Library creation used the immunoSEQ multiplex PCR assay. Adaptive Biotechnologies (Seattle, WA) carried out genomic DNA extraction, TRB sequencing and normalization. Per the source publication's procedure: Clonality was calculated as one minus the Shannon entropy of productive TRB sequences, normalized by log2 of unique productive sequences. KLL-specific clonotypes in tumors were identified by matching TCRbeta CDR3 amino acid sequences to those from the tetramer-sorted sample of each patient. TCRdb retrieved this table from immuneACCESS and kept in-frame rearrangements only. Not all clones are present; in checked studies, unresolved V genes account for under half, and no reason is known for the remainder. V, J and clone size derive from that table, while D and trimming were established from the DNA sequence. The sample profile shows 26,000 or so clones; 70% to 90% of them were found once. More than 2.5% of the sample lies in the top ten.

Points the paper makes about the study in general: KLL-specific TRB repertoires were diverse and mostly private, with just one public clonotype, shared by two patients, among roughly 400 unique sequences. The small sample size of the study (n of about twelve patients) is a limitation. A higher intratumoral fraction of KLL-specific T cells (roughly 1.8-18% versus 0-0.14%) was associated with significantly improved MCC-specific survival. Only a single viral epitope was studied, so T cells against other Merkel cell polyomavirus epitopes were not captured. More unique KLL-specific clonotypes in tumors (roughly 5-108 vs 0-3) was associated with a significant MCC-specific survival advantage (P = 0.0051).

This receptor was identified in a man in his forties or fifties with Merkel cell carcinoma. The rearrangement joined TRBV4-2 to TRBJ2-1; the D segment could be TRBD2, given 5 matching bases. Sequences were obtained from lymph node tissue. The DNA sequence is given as TGTGCCAGCAGCCATAGCGTCAATGAGCAGTTCTTC. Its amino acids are CASSHSVNEQFF.